The rows below give T cell receptor beta chains drawn from one sample of a study of radiation and T cells in renal cell carcinoma. The assay was immunoSEQ multiplex PCR, and TCRdb's table has in-frame clones only and misses some. The profile shows about 100,000 clones, roughly 84% of them singletons. The sequences come from blood, collected from a patient whose treatment included radiotherapy and nephrectomy. These receptors were collected from a man in his 60s with renal cell carcinoma. CDR3s include the opening cysteine and the closing phenylalanine or tryptophan. The D gene is left open where the match is weak. The size of a clone is reported for some rows only, either as once, few or many, or as a class for expanded clones.

TRBJ2-7 . TRBV4-3 . TGCGCCAGCAGCCAAGGACAGGGAGGTCCCTACGAGCAGTACTTC CASSQGQGGPYEQYF
TRBJ2-7 TRBD2 TRBV7-9 few TGTGCCAGCAGCCCTACTAGCGGTAGCTCCTACGAGCAGTACTTC CASSPTSGSSYEQYF
TRBJ2-7 . TRBV4-3 . TGCGCCAGCAGCCAACATACCGGGACACGGGCCTACGAGCAGTACTTC CASSQHTGTRAYEQYF
TRBJ1-1 . TRBV5-1 . TGCGCCAGCAGCGCGGTGGGAGGCAGGGGCACTGAAGCTTTCTTT CASSAVGGRGTEAFF
TRBJ2-6 . TRBV29-1 . TGCAGCGTTCAAGGCTCTGGGGCCAACGTCCTGACTTTC CSVQGSGANVLTF
TRBJ2-6 TRBD2 TRBV2 . TGTGCCAGCAAGATGGGCGGGAGGGCTCCCACCGGGTGGGGGGCCAACGTCCTGACTTTC CASKMGGRAPTGWGANVLTF
TRBJ2-7 TRBD2 TRBV7-3 few TGTGCCAGCAGCTTACGCGGGAGATGGGACGAGCAGTACTTC CASSLRGRWDEQYF
TRBJ2-5 . TRBV6-1 . TGTGCCAGCAGCCGTGACCCTGGGGAGACCCAGTACTTC CASSRDPGETQYF
TRBJ2-5 . TRBV10-3 . TGTGCCATCAGTGGTAGTACGGTAATACAAGAGACCCAGTACTTC CAISGSTVIQETQYF
TRBJ2-3 TRBD2 TRBV7-9 . TGTGCCAGCAGCTTAGGTATGGGCGGGAGGGCCTCAGATACGCAGTATTTT CASSLGMGGRASDTQYF
TRBJ2-7 . TRBV28 . TGTGCCAGCAGTACCGGGAGAAGCCTCTACGAGCAGTACTTC CASSTGRSLYEQYF
TRBJ2-7 TRBD1 TRBV27 . TGTGCCAGTAGGACAGGGGGCCAAAGCTCCTACGAGCAGTACTTC CASRTGGQSSYEQYF
TRBJ1-2 TRBD1 TRBV10-3 . TGTGCCATCAGGGGGGACAGCTATGGCTACACCTTC CAIRGDSYGYTF
TRBJ1-1 . TRBV7-9 . TGTGCCAGCACCTCTGGAGATGAAGCTTTCTTT CASTSGDEAFF
TRBJ2-1 . TRBV5-1 once TGCGCCAGCAGCTTGGCGGGAGATCCCGATGAGCAGTTCTTC CASSLAGDPDEQFF
TRBJ2-1 TRBD2 TRBV11-2 . TGTGCCAGCACGATAGCGGGATCCTACAATGAGCAGTTCTTC CASTIAGSYNEQFF
TRBJ2-3 TRBD2 TRBV10-1 . TGCGCCAGCAGTGATAAGCGGGAGGTTGGAGATACGCAGTATTTT CASSDKREVGDTQYF
TRBJ1-1 . TRBV12-5 few TGTGCTAGTGGTTTGAACACTGAAGCTTTCTTT CASGLNTEAFF
TRBJ1-2 . TRBV6-5 . TGTGCTACCAGTGTTCGACAGGCATATGGCTACACCTTC CATSVRQAYGYTF
TRBJ2-6 . TRBV4-1 . TGCGCCAGCAGCCAAGCGTGGGGGTCTGGGGCCAACGTCCTGACTTTC CASSQAWGSGANVLTF
TRBJ2-5 . TRBV6-1 . TGTGCCAGCAGTGAGGACGGGGAGACCCAGTACTTC CASSEDGETQYF
TRBJ2-7 . TRBV9 . TGTGCCAGCAGCGTAGAGAGGGACGGTTCCTACGAGCAGTACTTC CASSVERDGSYEQYF
TRBJ2-1 . TRBV9 . TGTGCCAGCACGCAAGGTGATGAGCAGTTCTTC CASTQGDEQFF
TRBJ1-1 . TRBV28 . TGTGCCAGCAGTTCTACCCCCCGCGGCACTGAAGCTTTCTTT CASSSTPRGTEAFF
TRBJ1-4 . TRBV28 . TGTGCCAGCAGCCCCCCGTTAGAAAAACTGTTTTTT CASSPPLEKLFF
TRBJ2-2 . TRBV7-2 . TGTGCCAGCAGCTTAGCCAGCTTCCTGAACACCGGGGAGCTGTTTTTT CASSLASFLNTGELFF
TRBJ1-1 . TRBV4-3 . TGCGCCAGCAGCCAAGTAATGTGGGGGAACACTGAAGCTTTCTTT CASSQVMWGNTEAFF
TRBJ2-5 TRBD2 TRBV6-5 . TGTGCCAGCAGTTACCGACTAGCGGGGGGCACCCAGTACTTC CASSYRLAGGTQYF
TRBJ2-7 TRBD2 TRBV6-8 . TGTGCCAGCAGTTACTCGGGGGGGTCTAGCGGGTTCGCCTACGAGCAGTACTTC CASSYSGGSSGFAYEQYF
TRBJ2-7 TRBD1 TRBV27 . TGTGCCAGCAGTCCCCACCAGACAGGGGGCGGAAGTTACTTC CASSPHQTGGGSYF
TRBJ2-1 . TRBV29-1 . TGCAGCGTTGAAGCGGTTCTTACCGCCTACAATGAGCAGTTCTTC CSVEAVLTAYNEQFF
TRBJ2-5 . TRBV30 once TGTGCCTGGGGGTCAGTGATCCAGTACTTC CAWGSVIQYF
TRBJ1-4 . TRBV5-6 . TGTGCCAGCAGCTCCGGGACGGAGGAAAAACTGTTTTTT CASSSGTEEKLFF
TRBJ2-7 . TRBV12-5 . TGTGCTAGTGGTTTGGTAACGATGAGAGGGAGTCAAAATCCCCTACGAGTGGCCGGGCAGTACTTC CASGLVTMRGSQNPLRVAGQYF
TRBJ1-1 TRBD1 TRBV5-6 . TGTGCCAGCAGCTTGGGACAGGGATACAACACTGAAGCTTTCTTT CASSLGQGYNTEAFF
TRBJ1-3 . TRBV29-1 . TGCAGCGTTGCAGGGGATGTTGGAAACACCATATATTTT CSVAGDVGNTIYF
TRBJ2-1 TRBD2 TRBV5-1 once TGCGCCAGCAGCTTGGTGCTAGCGGGAGGGAACAATGAGCAGTTCTTC CASSLVLAGGNNEQFF
TRBJ1-1 . TRBV10-1 . TGCGCCAGCAGTGAGTCGACCGGGGCGCGCACTGAAGCTTTCTTT CASSESTGARTEAFF
TRBJ1-2 . TRBV10-3 . TGTGCCATCAGTGAGTCCCCAGACTATGGCTACACCTTC CAISESPDYGYTF
TRBJ2-7 TRBD2 TRBV15 . TGTGCCACCAGCAGAGGGGCAGCGGGAGGTTCCTACGAGCAGTACTTC CATSRGAAGGSYEQYF
TRBJ2-2 TRBD1 TRBV5-1 . TGCGCCAGCAGCTGGCCGGGACAGGGTCGGCCCGGGGAGCTGTTTTTT CASSWPGQGRPGELFF
TRBJ2-1 . TRBV27 . TGTGCCAGCAGCCCCCAGAAGGGTATCTGGAGTCCCCCCAACAATGAGCAGTTCTTC CASSPQKGIWSPPNNEQFF
TRBJ2-7 . TRBV10-2 once TGCGCCAGTAGTAGATCCGTCTACGAGCAGTACTTC CASSRSVYEQYF
TRBJ2-2 . TRBV7-2 . TGTGCCAGCAGCCTTACCGGGGCCCTACCCGGGGAGCTGTTTTTT CASSLTGALPGELFF
TRBJ1-2 TRBD1 TRBV6-1 . TGTGCCAGCCAACAGGACAGGGACTATGGCTACACCTTC CASQQDRDYGYTF
TRBJ2-7 TRBD2 TRBV28 . TGTGCCAGAATCCGGACTAGCGGTATCTACGAGCAGTACTTC CARIRTSGIYEQYF
TRBJ2-5 . TRBV6-5 . TGTGCCAGCAGCTCCGTCTCAGGGGTCCAAGAGACCCAGTACTTC CASSSVSGVQETQYF
TRBJ2-3 . TRBV13 . TGTGCCAGCAGCTTAGACCTAGATACGCAGTATTTT CASSLDLDTQYF
TRBJ2-1 TRBD2 TRBV28 . TGTGCCAGCAGTTTAATCAGTAGAGCGGGGGGGTGGAATGAGCAGTTCTTC CASSLISRAGGWNEQFF
TRBJ2-5 TRBD1 TRBV28 . TGTGCCAGCAGCCGCCTTGGACAGGCAAGGAGACGAGAGACCCAGTACTTC CASSRLGQARRRETQYF
TRBJ1-2 . TRBV6-1 . TGTGCCAGCAGTGAAGAGGGTACAGCAGGCCTAACCTATGGCTACACCTTC CASSEEGTAGLTYGYTF
TRBJ2-1 . TRBV11-2 once TGTGCCAGCAGCCTCGAGGGGGGGCTCTCCCATGAGCAGTTCTTC CASSLEGGLSHEQFF
TRBJ1-4 . TRBV30 . TGTGCCTGGAGGGCCGGAGGGGCCCCTAATGAAAAACTGTTTTTT CAWRAGGAPNEKLFF